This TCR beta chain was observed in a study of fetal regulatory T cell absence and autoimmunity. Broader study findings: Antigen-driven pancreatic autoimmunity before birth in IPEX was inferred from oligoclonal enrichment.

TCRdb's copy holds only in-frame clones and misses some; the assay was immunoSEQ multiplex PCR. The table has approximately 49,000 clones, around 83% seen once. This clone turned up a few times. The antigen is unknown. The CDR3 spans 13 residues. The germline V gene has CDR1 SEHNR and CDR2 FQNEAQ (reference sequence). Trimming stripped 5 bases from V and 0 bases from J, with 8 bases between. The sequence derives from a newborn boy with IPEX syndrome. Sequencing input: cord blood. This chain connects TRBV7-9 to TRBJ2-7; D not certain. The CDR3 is CASSPPNSYEQYF. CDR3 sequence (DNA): TGTGCCAGCAGCCCCCCCAACTCCTACGAGCAGTACTTC.